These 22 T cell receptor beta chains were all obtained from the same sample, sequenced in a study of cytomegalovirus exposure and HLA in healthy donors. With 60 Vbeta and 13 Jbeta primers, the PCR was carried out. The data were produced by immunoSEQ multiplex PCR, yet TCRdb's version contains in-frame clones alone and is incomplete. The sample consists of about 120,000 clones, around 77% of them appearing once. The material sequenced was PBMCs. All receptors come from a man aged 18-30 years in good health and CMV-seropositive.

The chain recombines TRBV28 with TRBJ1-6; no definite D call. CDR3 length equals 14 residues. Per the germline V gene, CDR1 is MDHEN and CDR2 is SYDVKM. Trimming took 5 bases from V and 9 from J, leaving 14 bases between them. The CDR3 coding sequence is TGTGCCAGCAGTCCCTCCTACCCCGGTTCACCCCTCCACTTT. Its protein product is CASSPSYPGSPLHF. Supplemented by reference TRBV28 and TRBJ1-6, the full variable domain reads DVKVTQSSRYLVKRTGEKVFLECVQDMDHENMFWYRQDPGLGLRLIYFSYDVKMKEKGDIPEGYSVSREKKERFSLILESASTNQTSMYLCASSPSYPGSPLHFGNGTRLTVT.

The CDR3 loop reads CASSQDRGYEAFF. The CDR3 DNA is TGTGCCAGCAGCCAAGATCGGGGATATGAAGCTTTCTTT. V is TRBV4-2 and J is TRBJ1-1; no reliable D call. CDR1 LGHNA and CDR2 YNFKEQ come from the germline V gene. Trimming removed 0 bases from V and 7 bases from J, with 9 bases in between. This CDR3 is built from 13 residues.

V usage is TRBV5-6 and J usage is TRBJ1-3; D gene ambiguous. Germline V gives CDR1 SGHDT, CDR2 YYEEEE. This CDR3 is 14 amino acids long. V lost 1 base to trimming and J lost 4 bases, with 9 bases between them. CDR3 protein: CASSLSGFGNTIYF. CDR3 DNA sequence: TGTGCCAGCAGCTTGTCGGGTTTCGGAAACACCATATATTTT.

The CDR3 nucleotides read TGTGCCAGCAGCAGGGACATCTCCTACGAGCAGTACTTC. This translates into CASSRDISYEQYF. The chain links TRBV7-9 to TRBJ2-7; the D gene is possibly TRBD1 (6 bases). The CDR3 loop spans 13 amino acids. CDR1 is SEHNR, CDR2 FQNEAQ, per germline (reference sequence). The ends were cut back, 5 bases at V and 0 bases at J, with 8 bases in the middle. The whole variable domain, filled in from reference TRBV7-9 and TRBJ2-7, reads DTGVSQNPRHKITKRGQNVTFRCDPISEHNRLYWYRQTLGQGPEFLTYFQNEAQLEKSRLLSDRFSAERPKGSFSTLEIQRTEQGDSAMYLCASSRDISYEQYFGPGTRLTVT.

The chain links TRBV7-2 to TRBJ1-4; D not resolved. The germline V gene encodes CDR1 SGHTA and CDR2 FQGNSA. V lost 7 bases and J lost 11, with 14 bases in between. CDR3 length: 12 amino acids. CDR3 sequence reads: CASTFIGGKLFF. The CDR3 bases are TGTGCCAGCACCTTTATTGGAGGGAAACTGTTTTTT.

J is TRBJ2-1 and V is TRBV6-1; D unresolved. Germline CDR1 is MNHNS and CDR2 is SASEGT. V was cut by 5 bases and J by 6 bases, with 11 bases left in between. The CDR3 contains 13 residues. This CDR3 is CASSPLISNEQFF. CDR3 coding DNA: TGTGCCAGCAGTCCCTTAATTTCCAATGAGCAGTTCTTC.

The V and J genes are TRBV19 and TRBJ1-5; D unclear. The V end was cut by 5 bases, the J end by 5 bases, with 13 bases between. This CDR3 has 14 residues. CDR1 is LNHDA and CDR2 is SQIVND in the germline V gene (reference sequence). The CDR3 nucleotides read TGTGCCAGTAGTTTGAGGGAAATGCATCAGCCCCAGCATTTT. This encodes CASSLREMHQPQHF.

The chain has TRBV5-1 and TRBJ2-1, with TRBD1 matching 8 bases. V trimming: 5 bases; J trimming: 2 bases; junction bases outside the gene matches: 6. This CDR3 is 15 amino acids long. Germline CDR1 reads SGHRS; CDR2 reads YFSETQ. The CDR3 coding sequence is TGCGCCAGCAGTCAGGGGGCGGGTCCCTACAATGAGCAGTTCTTC. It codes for CASSQGAGPYNEQFF.

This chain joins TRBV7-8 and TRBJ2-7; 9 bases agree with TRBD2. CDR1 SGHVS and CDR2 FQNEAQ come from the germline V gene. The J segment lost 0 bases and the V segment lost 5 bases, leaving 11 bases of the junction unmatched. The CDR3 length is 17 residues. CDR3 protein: CASSPGGLAGLSYEQYF. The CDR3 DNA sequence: TGTGCCAGCAGCCCCGGGGGGCTAGCGGGACTCTCCTACGAGCAGTACTTC.

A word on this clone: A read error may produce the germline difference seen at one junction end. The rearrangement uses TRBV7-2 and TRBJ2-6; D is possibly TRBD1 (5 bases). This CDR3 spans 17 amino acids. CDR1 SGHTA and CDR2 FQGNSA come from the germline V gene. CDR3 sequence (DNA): TGTGCCAGCAGCTTAGTGAGTGGGAACTCTGGGGCCAACGGCCTGACTTTC. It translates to CASSLVSGNSGANGLTF.

Here the CDR3 reads CASSRTSGNTDTQYF. The DNA of the CDR3 is TGTGCCAGCAGTAGGACTAGCGGGAACACAGATACGCAGTATTTT. The rearrangement joins TRBV6-5 to TRBJ2-3, with TRBD2 matching over 12 bases. This CDR3 contains 15 residues. V was clipped by 5 bases and J by 2 bases; unmatched bases: 2. Germline assignment: CDR1 MNHEY and CDR2 SVGAGI.

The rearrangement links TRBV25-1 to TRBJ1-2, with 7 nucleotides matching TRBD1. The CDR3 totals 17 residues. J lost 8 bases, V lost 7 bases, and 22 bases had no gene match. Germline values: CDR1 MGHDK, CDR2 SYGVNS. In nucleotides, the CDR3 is TGTGCCAGCATTTCCCTAAGGGACAGATCCCCTTGTGGCGGCTACACCTTC. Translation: CASISLRDRSPCGGYTF.

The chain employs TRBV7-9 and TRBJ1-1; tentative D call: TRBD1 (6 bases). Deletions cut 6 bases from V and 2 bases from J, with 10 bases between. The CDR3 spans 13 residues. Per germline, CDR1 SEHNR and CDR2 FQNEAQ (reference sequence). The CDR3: CASRGQFNTEAFF. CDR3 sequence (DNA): TGTGCCAGCAGAGGACAGTTCAACACTGAAGCTTTCTTT.

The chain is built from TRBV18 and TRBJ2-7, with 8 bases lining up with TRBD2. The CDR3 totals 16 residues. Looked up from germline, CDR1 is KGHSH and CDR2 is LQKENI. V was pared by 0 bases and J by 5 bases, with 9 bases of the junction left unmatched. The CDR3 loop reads CASSPPGGGGVHEQYF. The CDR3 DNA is TGTGCCAGCTCACCACCCGGGGGGGGTGGGGTGCACGAGCAGTACTTC.

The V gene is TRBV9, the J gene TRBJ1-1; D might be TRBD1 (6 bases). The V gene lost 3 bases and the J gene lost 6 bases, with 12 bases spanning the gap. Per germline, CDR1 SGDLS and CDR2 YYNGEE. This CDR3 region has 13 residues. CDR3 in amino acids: CASSGLGGAEAFF. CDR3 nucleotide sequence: TGTGCCAGCAGCGGGCTAGGGGGAGCTGAAGCTTTCTTT.

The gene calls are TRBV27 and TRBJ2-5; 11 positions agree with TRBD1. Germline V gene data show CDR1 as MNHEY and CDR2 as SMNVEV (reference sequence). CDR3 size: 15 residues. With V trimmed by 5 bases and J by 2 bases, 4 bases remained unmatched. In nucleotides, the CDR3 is TGTGCCAGCAGTCCCGGGACAGGGGGGCAAGAGACCCAGTACTTC. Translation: CASSPGTGGQETQYF.

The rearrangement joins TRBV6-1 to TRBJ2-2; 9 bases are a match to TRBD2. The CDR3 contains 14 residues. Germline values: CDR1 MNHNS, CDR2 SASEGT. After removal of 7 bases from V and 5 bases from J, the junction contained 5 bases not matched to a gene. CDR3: CASIEREETGELFF. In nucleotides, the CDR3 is TGTGCCAGCATAGAGCGGGAGGAGACCGGGGAGCTGTTTTTT.

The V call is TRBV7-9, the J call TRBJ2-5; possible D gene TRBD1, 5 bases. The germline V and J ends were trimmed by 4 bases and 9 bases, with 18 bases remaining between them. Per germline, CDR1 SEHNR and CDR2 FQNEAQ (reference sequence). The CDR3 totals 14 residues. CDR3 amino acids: CASSYAGPEDPQYF. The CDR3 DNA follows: TGTGCCAGCAGCTACGCAGGGCCAGAGGATCCCCAGTACTTC.

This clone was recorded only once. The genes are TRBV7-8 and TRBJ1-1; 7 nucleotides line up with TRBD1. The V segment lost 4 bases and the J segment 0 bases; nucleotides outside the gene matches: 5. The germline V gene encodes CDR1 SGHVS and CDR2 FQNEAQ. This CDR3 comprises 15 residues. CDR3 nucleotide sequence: TGTGCCAGCAGCTCCGGGACAGCCATGAACACTGAAGCTTTCTTT. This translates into CASSSGTAMNTEAFF.

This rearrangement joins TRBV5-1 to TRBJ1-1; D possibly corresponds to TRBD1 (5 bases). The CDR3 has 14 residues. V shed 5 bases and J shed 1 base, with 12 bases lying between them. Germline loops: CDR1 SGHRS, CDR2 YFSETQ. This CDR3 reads CASRYQGRNTEAFF. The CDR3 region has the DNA TGCGCCAGCAGATATCAGGGCCGGAACACTGAAGCTTTCTTT.

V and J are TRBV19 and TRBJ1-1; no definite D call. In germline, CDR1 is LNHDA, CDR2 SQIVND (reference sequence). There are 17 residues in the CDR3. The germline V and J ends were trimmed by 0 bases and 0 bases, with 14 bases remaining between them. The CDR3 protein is CASSIDLGGLMNTEAFF. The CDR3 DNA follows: TGTGCCAGTAGTATAGATCTGGGCGGGCTAATGAACACTGAAGCTTTCTTT.

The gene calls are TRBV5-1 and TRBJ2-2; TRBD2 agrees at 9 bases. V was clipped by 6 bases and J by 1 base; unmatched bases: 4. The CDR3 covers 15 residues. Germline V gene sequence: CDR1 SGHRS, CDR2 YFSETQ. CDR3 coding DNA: TGCGCCAGCACGCTAGCGGGAATGAACACCGGGGAGCTGTTTTTT. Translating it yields CASTLAGMNTGELFF.